The 17 T cell receptor beta chains listed next were all sequenced from one sample in a study of cytomegalovirus exposure and HLA in healthy donors. This PCR relied on a set of 60 Vbeta primers and 13 Jbeta primers. Only in-frame clones appear in the TCRdb table, and some are missing; sequencing was by immunoSEQ multiplex PCR. The sample lists around 92,000 clones, about 70% seen once, with roughly 8.4% in the top ten. Source material: PBMCs. Source of these receptors: a human donor in good health.

The rearrangement joins TRBV5-1 to TRBJ2-7; TRBD2 might be the D (7 bases). V was trimmed by 3 bases and J by 5 bases, leaving 18 bases between them. This CDR3 region has 15 residues. Germline V gene sequence: CDR1 SGHRS, CDR2 YFSETQ. The CDR3 sequence is CASSWGGLENDEQYF. The CDR3 DNA sequence: TGCGCCAGCAGCTGGGGGGGGCTAGAGAATGACGAGCAGTACTTC.

This rearrangement joins TRBV19 to TRBJ2-3; D perhaps matches TRBD1 (6 bases). Trimming removed 3 bases from V and 1 base from J, with 11 bases in between. The CDR3 covers 15 residues. From germline, CDR1 is LNHDA and CDR2 SQIVND (reference sequence). CDR3 DNA: TGTGCCAGTAGTATCGGCAGGGGCCGCACAGATACGCAGTATTTT. Translation: CASSIGRGRTDTQYF.

This clone was seen only once. V is TRBV19 and J is TRBJ2-5, with TRBD1 identical over 8 bases. Unmatched junction bases numbered 9, after V lost 6 bases and J lost 3 bases. CDR1 is LNHDA and CDR2 is SQIVND in the germline V gene (reference sequence). The CDR3 runs to 15 residues. For the CDR3, the DNA is TGTGCCAGTAGACAACATACAGGGGGGAAAGAGACCCAGTACTTC. It is translated as CASRQHTGGKETQYF.

This chain connects TRBV29-1 to TRBJ1-1, with D unresolved. Trimming stripped 7 bases from V and 1 base from J, with 13 bases between. Germline CDR1 reads SQVTM; CDR2 reads ANQGSEA. The CDR3 has 13 residues. CDR3: CSGTAGKNTEAFF. The CDR3 bases are TGCAGCGGCACGGCAGGCAAGAACACTGAAGCTTTCTTT.

Concerning this clone itself: A read error may produce the germline difference seen at one junction end. This chain connects TRBV19 to TRBJ2-5, with 7 bases fitting TRBD1. The CDR3 is made up of 14 amino acids. Germline V gene sequence: CDR1 LNHDA, CDR2 SQIVND (reference sequence). DNA for the CDR3: TGTGCCAGTGGTATCGGGACAGCACAAGAGACCCAGTACTTC. As protein: CASGIGTAQETQYF.

This rearrangement joins TRBV27 to TRBJ2-2, with 8 bases fitting TRBD1. V shed 9 bases and J 2 bases; nucleotides not matched to a gene: 5. Germline CDR1 reads MNHEY; CDR2 reads SMNVEV (reference sequence). CDR3 length: 14 amino acids. CDR3 sequence (DNA): TGTGCCAGTAGGGACAGGACTAACACCGGGGAGCTGTTTTTT. Its translation: CASRDRTNTGELFF.

The chain is built from TRBV7-9 and TRBJ2-1, with 8 bases that match TRBD2. Losses at the gene ends were 5 bases for V and 5 bases for J; bases not matched to a gene: 8. The CDR3 runs to 15 residues. CDR1 is SEHNR, CDR2 FQNEAQ, per germline (reference sequence). The CDR3 loop is CASSQSGTRDNEQFF. In DNA form, the CDR3 reads TGTGCCAGCAGCCAATCCGGGACTAGGGACAATGAGCAGTTCTTC.

This clone has a handful of counts. The chain carries TRBV7-8 and TRBJ1-5; D is unclear. Germline V gene lookup returns CDR1 SGHVS and CDR2 FQNEAQ. CDR3 length: 14 residues. V was clipped by 6 bases and J by 0 bases, with 9 bases between them. In DNA form, the CDR3 reads TGTGCCAGCAGTCCTAACTATAGCAATCAGCCCCAGCATTTT. Translation gives CASSPNYSNQPQHF.

Turning to this clone: The same CDR3 arises from other DNA sequences in this sample as well. The chain couples TRBV4-1 to TRBJ1-1; 8 positions agree with TRBD1. V shed 3 bases, J shed 0 bases, and the junction held 6 bases outside the gene matches. The CDR3 has 16 residues. Looked up from germline, CDR1 is MGHRA and CDR2 is YSYEKL. The CDR3 sequence: CASSHLYRGMNTEAFF. The CDR3 bases are TGCGCCAGCAGCCATCTCTACAGGGGGATGAACACTGAAGCTTTCTTT.

This clone showed up just once. One end of the junction fails to match germline, which may point to a read error. The chain recombines TRBV30 with TRBJ1-2, with 8 bases that match TRBD1. The CDR3 totals 13 residues. Germline V gene lookup returns CDR1 GTSNPN and CDR2 SVGIG (reference sequence). DNA for the CDR3: TGTGCCTGGAGTGGACAGGGGCTCCTCGTCATTGCCTTC. This translates into CAWSGQGLLVIAF.

J is TRBJ1-1 and V is TRBV6-6, with 7 bases matching TRBD1. This CDR3 is built from 12 residues. Per the germline V gene, CDR1 is MNHNY and CDR2 is SVGAGI (reference sequence). V shed 6 bases and J 10 bases; nucleotides not matched to a gene: 8. CDR3 nucleotide sequence: TGTGCCAGCAGCCAGAACAGGGGCCCAGCTTTCTTT. It translates to CASSQNRGPAFF.

The genes are TRBV2 and TRBJ2-7; 10 nucleotides agree with TRBD1. Germline V CDR1 and CDR2: SNHLY, FYNNEI. V lost 6 bases and J lost 5; bases outside the gene matches: 7. The CDR3 has 14 amino acids. DNA of the CDR3: TGTGCCAGCAGACGACAGGGGGCGTATAACGAGCAGTACTTC. Translated: CASRRQGAYNEQYF.

Of note for this clone: This specimen includes other DNA sequences encoding the same CDR3. J is TRBJ2-7 and V is TRBV2, with D perhaps matching TRBD1 (6 bases). The CDR3 is 15 amino acids. Germline V gene sequence: CDR1 SNHLY, CDR2 FYNNEI. V lost 5 bases and J 2 bases, leaving 16 bases between the germline ends. In DNA, the CDR3 is TGTGCCAGCAGTCTGGGACAAGGACGAGCCTACGAGCAGTACTTC. Its translation: CASSLGQGRAYEQYF.

This clone has just a few counts. This rearrangement joins TRBV25-1 to TRBJ2-1, with 7 nucleotides matching TRBD1. In germline, CDR1 is MGHDK, CDR2 SYGVNS. J lost 7 bases, V lost 6 bases, and 9 bases had no gene match. The CDR3 has 14 amino acids. CDR3 in amino acids: CASSPDRVRNEQFF. The CDR3 DNA sequence: TGTGCCAGCAGCCCCGACAGGGTTCGGAATGAGCAGTTCTTC.

The rearrangement uses TRBV2 and TRBJ2-1; tentatively, D is TRBD2 (5 bases). CDR3 length: 13 residues. The V end lost 8 bases, the J end lost 5 bases, and 13 bases lay between the germline ends. CDR1 is SNHLY, CDR2 FYNNEI, per germline. CDR3 region: CASLQRSNNEQFF. In nucleotides, the CDR3 is TGTGCCAGCCTCCAGCGGAGTAACAATGAGCAGTTCTTC.

In its sample, this clone was seen once. The genes are TRBV25-1 and TRBJ1-2; 7 bases are a match to TRBD1. Looked up from germline, CDR1 is MGHDK and CDR2 is SYGVNS. Germline trimming cut 7 bases from V and 5 bases from J; bases unmatched to any gene: 7. The CDR3 has 13 residues. CDR3 coding DNA: TGTGCCAGCAAACTTACAGGGGTTTATGGCTACACCTTC. It codes for CASKLTGVYGYTF.

The V and J genes are TRBV6-5 and TRBJ2-7; D may be TRBD1 (6 bases). With 6 bases removed from V and 4 bases from J, the gap between germline ends came to 10 bases. Germline V gene data show CDR1 as MNHEY and CDR2 as SVGAGI. The CDR3 has 12 residues. The CDR3 is CASSTGPYEQYF. The DNA of the CDR3 is TGTGCCAGCAGCACAGGGCCGTACGAGCAGTACTTC.